Listed here are 7 T cell receptor beta chains from one sample, sequenced in a study of cytomegalovirus exposure and HLA in healthy donors. The PCR had 60 Vbeta and 13 Jbeta primers. Some clones are missing from TCRdb's copy, which holds only in-frame ones; the method was immunoSEQ multiplex PCR. Across tens of thousands of clones, the top ten clones capture roughly 3.8% of the sample. Sequences were obtained from PBMCs. The receptors were gathered from a female donor in good health and CMV-seropositive.

The chain combines TRBV11-1 with TRBJ2-1, with 8 bases matching TRBD2. Trimming removed 3 bases from V and 7 bases from J; junction bases left unmatched: 5. The CDR3 covers 14 residues. Germline V gene data show CDR1 as SGHAT and CDR2 as FQDESV (reference sequence). The CDR3 nucleotides are TGTGCCAGCAGCTTTGCGGGAGGCAGGAATGAGCAGTTCTTC. It codes for CASSFAGGRNEQFF. The full variable domain, its missing parts supplied by reference TRBV11-1 and TRBJ2-1, is EAEVAQSPRYKITEKSQAVAFWCDPISGHATLYWYRQILGQGPELLVQFQDESVVDDSQLPKDRFSAERLKGVDSTLKIQPAELGDSAMYLCASSFAGGRNEQFFGPGTRLTVL.

This chain uses TRBV27 with TRBJ2-7; 9 nucleotides match TRBD2. Germline assignment: CDR1 MNHEY and CDR2 SMNVEV (reference sequence). The CDR3 is 15 amino acids. V shed 6 bases, J shed 4 bases, and the junction held 10 bases outside the gene matches. The DNA of the CDR3 is TGTGCCAGCAGGACACCGGGACTAGCCCTTTACGAGCAGTACTTC. It specifies CASRTPGLALYEQYF.

The chain is built from TRBV7-6 and TRBJ2-7; 9 bases align to TRBD1. CDR1 SGHVS and CDR2 FNYEAQ come from the germline V gene. With 3 bases clipped from V and 4 bases from J, the junction kept 10 bases outside the gene matches. The CDR3 has 16 amino acids. The chain's CDR3 is CASSLISTGGVYEQYF. CDR3 coding DNA: TGTGCCAGCAGCTTGATTTCGACAGGGGGGGTTTACGAGCAGTACTTC.

The V gene is TRBV7-9, the J gene TRBJ2-7; D is unclear. Germline V gene sequence: CDR1 SEHNR, CDR2 FQNEAQ (reference sequence). This CDR3 region has 14 residues. V was pared by 3 bases and J by 2 bases, with 11 bases between. For the CDR3, the DNA is TGTGCCAGCAGCTTCAGGCAGGATCCCTACGAGCAGTACTTC. Protein: CASSFRQDPYEQYF. The complete variable domain, with remaining parts taken from reference TRBV7-9 and TRBJ2-7, reads DTGVSQNPRHKITKRGQNVTFRCDPISEHNRLYWYRQTLGQGPEFLTYFQNEAQLEKSRLLSDRFSAERPKGSFSTLEIQRTEQGDSAMYLCASSFRQDPYEQYFGPGTRLTVT.

CDR3 DNA sequence: TGCAGTGCTAGACCCGGGACTGAAGCTTTCTTT. Translation: CSARPGTEAFF. The J gene is TRBJ1-1, the V gene TRBV20-1; no firm D call. The CDR3 runs 11 residues. CDR1 is DFQATT, CDR2 SNEGSKA, per germline (reference sequence). V was trimmed by 2 bases and J by 5 bases, leaving 6 bases between them.

As regards this clone: The junction departs from germline at one end; a sequencing error may be responsible. V and J are TRBV7-7 and TRBJ2-1, with TRBD1 matching over 10 bases. The CDR3 is 14 amino acids. Germline CDR1 is SSHAT and CDR2 is FNYEAQ (reference sequence). The CDR3 here is CASSRGQGRNEQFF. Written as DNA, the CDR3 is TGTGCTAGCAGCCGGGGACAGGGGAGGAATGAGCAGTTCTTC.

J is TRBJ2-3 and V is TRBV6-5; weak D call: TRBD2 (6 bases). This CDR3 has 15 amino acids. V lost 2 bases and J 2 bases, leaving 11 bases between the germline ends. The germline V gene encodes CDR1 MNHEY and CDR2 SVGAGI. Here the CDR3 reads CASSYVGGYTDTQYF. The DNA for the CDR3 is TGTGCCAGCAGTTACGTGGGGGGTTACACAGATACGCAGTATTTT.